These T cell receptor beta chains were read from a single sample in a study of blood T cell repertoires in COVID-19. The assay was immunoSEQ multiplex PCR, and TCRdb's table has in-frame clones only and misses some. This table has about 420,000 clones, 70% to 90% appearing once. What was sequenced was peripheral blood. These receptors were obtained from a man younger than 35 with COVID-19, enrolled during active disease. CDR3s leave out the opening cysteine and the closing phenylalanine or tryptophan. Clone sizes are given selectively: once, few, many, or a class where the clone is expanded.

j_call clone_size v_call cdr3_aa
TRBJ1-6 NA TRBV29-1 SVPWGDRIGSPLH
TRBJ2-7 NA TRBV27 ASRVWGGVEEQY
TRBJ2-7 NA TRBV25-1 ASRRTGRSYEQY
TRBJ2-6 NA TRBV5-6 ASSLDRGLRLAAANVLT
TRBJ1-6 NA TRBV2 ASTLQGNYNSPLH
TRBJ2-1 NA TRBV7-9 ASSPLAGGFNNEQF
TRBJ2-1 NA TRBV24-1 ATSGPGDLYNEQF
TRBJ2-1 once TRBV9 ASSVVDRSNEQF
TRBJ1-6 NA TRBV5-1 ASSLRGRGNSPLH
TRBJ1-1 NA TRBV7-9 ASSSQGDTEAF
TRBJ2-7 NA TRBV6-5 ASSYSGRGSYEQY
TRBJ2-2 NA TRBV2 ASNKEMGTGELF
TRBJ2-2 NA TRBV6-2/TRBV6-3 ASRPIDRGHGELF
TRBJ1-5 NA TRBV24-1 ATSDFATGFNQPQH
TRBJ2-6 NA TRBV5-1 ASSPGQGRANVLT
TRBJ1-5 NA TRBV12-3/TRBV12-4 ASSLQGNQPQH
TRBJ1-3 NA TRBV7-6 ASSSLQGSGNTIY
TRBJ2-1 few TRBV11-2 ASSLEGQEYNEQF
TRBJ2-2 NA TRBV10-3 AISAPGTPGELF
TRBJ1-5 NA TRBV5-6 ASSQEQGEIQPQH
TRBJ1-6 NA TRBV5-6 ASSAGEYSPLH
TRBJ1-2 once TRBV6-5 ASSYQTGDPYGYT
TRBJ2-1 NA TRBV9 ASSVDGRTEQF
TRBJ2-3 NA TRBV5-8 ASSSFVGADTQY
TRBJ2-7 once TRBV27 ASSLAGPPRNLYEQY
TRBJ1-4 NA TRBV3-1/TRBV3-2 ASSQSQGFGEKLF
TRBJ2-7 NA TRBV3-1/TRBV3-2 ASSQEPGNSYEQY
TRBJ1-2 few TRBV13 ASSAGTVGYT
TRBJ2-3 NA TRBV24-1 ATSVVEAGQTDTQY
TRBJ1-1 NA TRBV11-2 ASSLQYRDEKAF
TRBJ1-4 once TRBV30 AWGREKLF
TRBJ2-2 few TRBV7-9 ASSSGGLATGELF
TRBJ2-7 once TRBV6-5 ASTSYGEQY
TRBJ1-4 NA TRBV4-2 ASSPGAVRGEKLF
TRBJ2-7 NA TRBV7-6 ASSLERGGEQY
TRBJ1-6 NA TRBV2 ASSEARGANSPLH
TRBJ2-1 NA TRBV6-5 ASTPGGRYNEQF
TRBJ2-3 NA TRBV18 ASSPLAGGPTDTQY
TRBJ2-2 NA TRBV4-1 ASSQGAVYMAGELF
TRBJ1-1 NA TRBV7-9 ASSSGDYTNTEAF
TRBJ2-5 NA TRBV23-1 ASSRSGRVCQETQY
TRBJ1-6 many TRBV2 ASSDGGGLHSPLH
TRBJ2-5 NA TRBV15 ATSRDRHGMYETQY